Listed here are 20 T cell receptor beta chains from one sample, sequenced in a study of cytomegalovirus exposure and HLA in healthy donors. In the PCR, 60 Vbeta and 13 Jbeta primers were used. TCRdb's copy holds only in-frame clones and misses some; the assay was immunoSEQ multiplex PCR. The sample contains 90,000 to 150,000 clones, roughly 65% of which appear only once. Sequenced: PBMCs. These receptors were collected from a man aged 35 to 55 in good health and CMV-seropositive.

The chain links TRBV9 to TRBJ2-2; no firm D call. The germline gives CDR1 SGDLS, CDR2 YYNGEE. This CDR3 region has 13 residues. Trimming left V 3 bases short and J 7 bases short, with 10 bases between. The CDR3 here is CASSGGLVGELFF. The CDR3 DNA reads TGTGCCAGCAGCGGTGGCCTAGTCGGGGAGCTGTTTTTT. The full variable domain, with the rest looked up from reference TRBV9 and TRBJ2-2, is DSGVTQTPKHLITATGQRVTLRCSPRSGDLSVYWYQQSLDQGLQFLIQYYNGEERAKGNILERFSAQQFPDLHSELNLSSLELGDSALYFCASSGGLVGELFFGEGSRLTVL.

The chain carries TRBV5-6 and TRBJ2-7; D call uncertain. V lost 4 bases and J 2 bases, leaving 10 bases between the germline ends. CDR1 SGHDT and CDR2 YYEEEE come from the germline V gene. There are 13 residues in the CDR3. The chain's CDR3 is CASSRPTAYEQYF. In DNA, the CDR3 is TGTGCCAGCAGCCGTCCCACAGCCTACGAGCAGTACTTC.

The V gene is TRBV27, the J gene TRBJ2-1; TRBD1 or TRBD2 may be the D gene (10 bases each). Germline lookup yields CDR1 MNHEY and CDR2 SMNVEV (reference sequence). The V end was cut by 3 bases, the J end by 7 bases, with 28 bases between. CDR3 size: 19 residues. CDR3 amino acids: CASSFRQGAGKREGNEQFF. Here the CDR3 DNA reads TGTGCCAGCAGTTTTCGACAGGGGGCGGGAAAGCGGGAGGGGAATGAGCAGTTCTTC.

The chain couples TRBV6-1 to TRBJ1-2, with TRBD1 identical over 9 bases. Unmatched junction bases numbered 6, after V lost 6 bases and J lost 4 bases. Germline V gene lookup returns CDR1 MNHNS and CDR2 SASEGT. CDR3 length: 14 amino acids. CDR3: CASSRDRESYGYTF. The DNA of the CDR3 is TGTGCCAGCAGCCGGGACAGGGAGTCCTATGGCTACACCTTC.

The V gene is TRBV2, the J gene TRBJ2-7; 8 bases are a match to TRBD1. The CDR3 contains 14 residues. CDR1 is SNHLY and CDR2 is FYNNEI in the germline V gene. J lost 1 base, V lost 5 bases, and 4 bases had no gene match. CDR3 amino acids: CASSSDRGSYEQYF. CDR3 nucleotides: TGTGCCAGCAGTTCAGACAGGGGTTCCTACGAGCAGTACTTC.

This chain connects TRBV21-1 to TRBJ2-5; TRBD2 reflects the table's D call only, with no check against the DNA. TRBV21-1 is assigned pseudogene status. This CDR3 contains 17 residues. In DNA, the CDR3 is TGTGCCAGCAGCAACCGAATACTAGCGGGAGTTGTGGAGACCCAGTACTTC. This codes for CASSNRILAGVVETQYF.

The gene calls are TRBV7-9 and TRBJ2-7; TRBD2 matches 7 bases. With 5 bases clipped from V and 8 bases from J, the junction kept 6 bases outside the gene matches. Germline values: CDR1 SEHNR, CDR2 FQNEAQ (reference sequence). This CDR3 is 12 amino acids long. For the CDR3, the DNA is TGTGCCAGCAGCCCGATGCGGGAGAAGCAGTACTTC. It yields the protein CASSPMREKQYF.

V usage is TRBV27 and J usage is TRBJ2-3, with TRBD2 matching 8 bases. Losses at the gene ends were 4 bases for V and 9 bases for J; bases not matched to a gene: 12. This CDR3 is built from 15 residues. Germline CDR1 MNHEY, CDR2 SMNVEV (reference sequence). The CDR3 DNA follows: TGTGCCAGCAGTTCCCCACGGGGGGGAGTGGAGACGCAGTATTTT. Protein: CASSSPRGGVETQYF.

The chain is built from TRBV9 and TRBJ2-7; D gene ambiguous. The CDR3 has 14 residues. The V end was cut by 0 bases, the J end by 3 bases, with 10 bases between. Germline CDR1 and CDR2: SGDLS and YYNGEE. CDR3 DNA sequence: TGTGCCAGCAGCGTAGGACTGTATAACTACGAGCAGTACTTC. Translation gives CASSVGLYNYEQYF. Full variable domain (remainder filled in from reference TRBV9 and TRBJ2-7): DSGVTQTPKHLITATGQRVTLRCSPRSGDLSVYWYQQSLDQGLQFLIQYYNGEERAKGNILERFSAQQFPDLHSELNLSSLELGDSALYFCASSVGLYNYEQYFGPGTRLTVT.

V and J are TRBV5-4 and TRBJ2-2, with D tentatively TRBD1 (5 bases). Germline V lookup: CDR1 SGHNT, CDR2 YYREEE (reference sequence). Trimming left V 2 bases short and J 7 bases short, with 9 bases between. This CDR3 spans 13 amino acids. In DNA, the CDR3 is TGTGCCAGCAGCTTCCCCGACAGCGGGGAGCTGTTTTTT. Translating gives CASSFPDSGELFF.

The rearrangement links TRBV7-2 to TRBJ2-3; D is undetermined. The germline V gene encodes CDR1 SGHTA and CDR2 FQGNSA. V shed 6 bases and J shed 2 bases, with 12 bases lying between them. The CDR3 totals 14 residues. The CDR3 DNA follows: TGTGCCAGCAGTTTGGGCTACCTCACAGATACGCAGTATTTT. Its translation: CASSLGYLTDTQYF. Based on the CDR3 plus reference TRBV7-2 and TRBJ2-3, the full variable domain is GAGVSQSPSNKVTEKGKDVELRCDPISGHTALYWYRQSLGQGLEFLIYFQGNSAPDKSGLPSDRFSAERTGGSVSTLTIQRTQQEDSAVYLCASSLGYLTDTQYFGPGTRLTVL.

The chain couples TRBV7-9 to TRBJ2-1; 7 bases agree with TRBD2. This CDR3 contains 15 residues. With V trimmed by 5 bases and J by 6 bases, 10 bases remained unmatched. Per the germline V gene, CDR1 is SEHNR and CDR2 is FQNEAQ (reference sequence). This CDR3 is CASSPAGLVGNEQFF. The DNA of the CDR3 is TGTGCCAGCAGCCCAGCGGGGCTAGTCGGCAATGAGCAGTTCTTC. Looking up the rest from reference TRBV7-9 and TRBJ2-1 gives the full variable domain: DTGVSQNPRHKITKRGQNVTFRCDPISEHNRLYWYRQTLGQGPEFLTYFQNEAQLEKSRLLSDRFSAERPKGSFSTLEIQRTEQGDSAMYLCASSPAGLVGNEQFFGPGTRLTVL.

This clone was counted once. V usage is TRBV7-2 and J usage is TRBJ2-1; TRBD2 agrees at 14 bases. In germline, CDR1 is SGHTA, CDR2 FQGNSA. CDR3 length: 16 amino acids. V shed 4 bases, J shed 8 bases, and the junction held 7 bases outside the gene matches. This CDR3 is CASSSRLAGGFDEQFF. DNA of the CDR3: TGTGCCAGCAGCTCCCGACTAGCGGGGGGGTTCGATGAGCAGTTCTTC.

The chain employs TRBV2 and TRBJ2-1; 9 positions agree with TRBD1. The V segment lost 6 bases and the J segment 2 bases; nucleotides outside the gene matches: 2. This CDR3 is built from 14 residues. From germline, CDR1 is SNHLY and CDR2 FYNNEI. CDR3 protein: CASRGQGPYNEQFF. Here the CDR3 DNA reads TGTGCCAGCAGGGGACAGGGTCCCTACAATGAGCAGTTCTTC.

The genes are TRBV23-1 and TRBJ2-3; TRBD1 is a possible D gene (5 bases). TRBV23-1 is designated an ORF whose function remains uncertain. The CDR3 runs 15 residues. The V gene lost 7 bases and the J gene lost 3 bases, with 17 bases spanning the gap. CDR3 loop: CASTYRWCLTDTQYF. The CDR3 DNA reads as TGCGCCAGCACCTACAGGTGGTGCTTAACAGATACGCAGTATTTT.

The rearrangement uses TRBV4-2 and TRBJ2-5; 7 positions match TRBD1. V shed 0 bases and J 11 bases; nucleotides not matched to a gene: 12. Germline CDR1 is LGHNA and CDR2 is YNFKEQ. The CDR3 contains 15 residues. The chain's CDR3 is CASSQDLGRGQEQYF. CDR3 nucleotides: TGTGCCAGCAGCCAAGATCTGGGTAGGGGGCAAGAGCAGTACTTC.

This clone was seen a handful of times. The chain couples TRBV9 to TRBJ2-7, with D possibly being TRBD1 (5 bases). CDR1 and CDR2 from the germline V gene are SGDLS and YYNGEE. The CDR3 totals 14 residues. Deletions cut 3 bases from V and 2 bases from J, with 12 bases between. The CDR3 DNA is TGTGCCAGCAGCGCAGACAGAGTCCCCTACGAGCAGTACTTC. It codes for CASSADRVPYEQYF.

J is TRBJ2-3 and V is TRBV5-1, with 7 bases aligning to TRBD1. Germline V gives CDR1 SGHRS, CDR2 YFSETQ. Trimming cost V 4 bases and J 3 bases; bases outside gene matches: 5. CDR3 length equals 14 residues. The DNA for the CDR3 is TGCGCCAGCAGCCGGGACAGTGAAACAGATACGCAGTATTTT. As protein: CASSRDSETDTQYF.

The chain uses TRBV19 and TRBJ1-1, with 8 bases aligning to TRBD1. The J segment lost 6 bases and the V segment lost 4 bases, leaving 16 bases of the junction unmatched. The germline gives CDR1 LNHDA, CDR2 SQIVND (reference sequence). The CDR3 consists of 17 residues. The CDR3, as DNA: TGTGCCAGTAGTAACCCTCAGGGGGCCAGAAGGAGAGCTGAAGCTTTCTTT. It yields the protein CASSNPQGARRRAEAFF.

The genes are TRBV23-1 and TRBJ2-3; 10 bases are a match to TRBD2. TRBV23-1 is marked as an open reading frame, function uncertain. Trimming cost V 0 bases and J 0 bases; bases outside gene matches: 0. The length of the CDR3 is 16 residues. CDR3 residues: CASSQSTSGSTDTQYF. For the CDR3, the DNA is TGCGCCAGCAGTCAATCGACTAGCGGGAGCACAGATACGCAGTATTTT.